Below are 9 T cell receptor beta chains sequenced from a single sample in a study of T cells in Graves' hyperthyroidism and ophthalmopathy. Amplified TCR beta CDR3 regions derived from RNA transcripts. An initial round of RT-PCR targeting the TCR CDR3 relied on the HTBI primer set. TCRdb redid the calling of the multiplex PCR reads with MiXCR, one entry per CDR3 protein. The table lists about 580,000 distinct CDR3 sequences, just over 45% of them singletons, with more than 7.5% in the top ten. The sample taken for sequencing was peripheral blood or thyroid tissue (not recorded which). Every receptor here comes from a woman under 30 with Graves' hyperthyroidism.

The chain recombines TRBV7-2 with TRBJ2-2; 7 bases align to TRBD2. The CDR3 length is 15 residues. Trimming removed 6 bases from V and 17 bases from J; junction bases left unmatched: 21. In germline, CDR1 is SGHTA, CDR2 FQGNSA. CDR3 coding DNA: TGTGCCAGCAGGAGGAGCGGGATTGGCACCGGGGTGCTATTTTTT. Amino acids: CASRRSGIGTGVLFF.

At least ten counts were recorded for this clonotype. The rearrangement joins TRBV6-5 to TRBJ1-2, with D unclear. V shed 4 bases and J shed 6 bases, with 12 bases lying between them. The germline gives CDR1 MNHEY, CDR2 SVGAGI. The CDR3 extends over 13 amino acids. CDR3 protein: CASSFRNKDGYTF. The CDR3 DNA sequence: TGTGCCAGCAGTTTCAGGAATAAAGATGGCTACACCTTC.

V and J are TRBV6-6 and TRBJ2-5, with 15 bases identical to TRBD2. Looked up from germline, CDR1 is MNHNY and CDR2 is SVGAGI (reference sequence). This CDR3 spans 17 amino acids. Losses at the gene ends were 2 bases for V and 4 bases for J; bases not matched to a gene: 5. The CDR3 region has the DNA TGTGCCAGCAGTTACGGGACTAGCGGGAGGAAGCGAGAGACCCAGTACTTC. This encodes CASSYGTSGRKRETQYF.

In this sample, this clonotype turned up many times. The chain carries TRBV9 and TRBJ1-1; 8 bases match TRBD1. The CDR3 is 16 amino acids. CDR1 and CDR2 (germline): SGDLS, YYNGEE. J was trimmed by 4 bases and V by 4 bases; bases with no gene match: 12. CDR3 DNA: TGTGCCAGCAGCAGGGCCCTGGGACAGGAATTCACTGAAGCTTTCTTT. This codes for CASSRALGQEFTEAFF.

A few counts support this clonotype. The chain has TRBV24-1 and TRBJ2-1; 13 bases are a match to TRBD2. Germline assignment: CDR1 KGHDR and CDR2 SFDVKD. This CDR3 spans 17 amino acids. The junction had 8 bases not matched to a gene; V was cut back by 2 bases and J by 8 bases. CDR3 amino acids: CATSDYRTSGSLDEQFF. In DNA form, the CDR3 reads TGTGCCACCAGTGATTATAGGACTAGCGGGAGCTTGGATGAGCAGTTCTTC.

This clonotype has ten or more counts. The chain uses TRBV20-1 and TRBJ2-7, with D perhaps matching TRBD2 (6 bases). V lost 1 base and J lost 6, with 19 bases in between. From germline, CDR1 is DFQATT and CDR2 SNEGSKA (reference sequence). The CDR3 is made up of 15 amino acids. CDR3 in amino acids: CSARAWDSGSLEQYF. In DNA, the CDR3 is TGCAGTGCTAGAGCCTGGGACTCTGGCTCCCTCGAGCAGTACTTC.

In its sample, this clonotype was seen many times. The chain joins TRBV2 to TRBJ1-1; possibly TRBD1 for D (5 bases). Trimming shortened V by 3 bases and J by 6 bases, and 8 bases separated the two germline ends. Per germline, CDR1 SNHLY and CDR2 FYNNEI. This CDR3 comprises 12 residues. The CDR3 nucleotides read TGTGCCAGCAGTGAGCAGGGCCCTGAAGCTTTCTTT. It encodes CASSEQGPEAFF. Full variable domain (outside the CDR3, taken from reference TRBV2 and TRBJ1-1): EPEVTQTPSHQVTQMGQEVILRCVPISNHLYFYWYRQILGQKVEFLVSFYNNEISEKSEIFDDQFSVERPDGSNFTLKIRSTKLEDSAMYFCASSEQGPEAFFGQGTRLTVV.

Regarding this clonotype: One base away lies a much larger clone, so this may be a sequencing read error. Here the CDR3 DNA reads TGTGCCAGCAGCTTACTTTTTGACCCAACCCGCTATAGCTACACCTTC. Its translation: CASSLLFDPTRYSYTF. The chain employs TRBV7-9 and TRBJ1-2; D uncertain. Germline CDR1 is SEHNR and CDR2 is FQNEAQ (reference sequence). This CDR3 region has 16 residues.

The chain joins TRBV7-2 to TRBJ1-2; D gene uncertain. The V end was cut by 3 bases, the J end by 4 bases, with 6 bases between. The CDR3 sequence is 12 residues long. From germline, CDR1 is SGHTA and CDR2 FQGNSA. For the CDR3, the DNA is TGTGCCAGCAGCTTCGGACCCTATGGCTACACCTTC. Protein: CASSFGPYGYTF.